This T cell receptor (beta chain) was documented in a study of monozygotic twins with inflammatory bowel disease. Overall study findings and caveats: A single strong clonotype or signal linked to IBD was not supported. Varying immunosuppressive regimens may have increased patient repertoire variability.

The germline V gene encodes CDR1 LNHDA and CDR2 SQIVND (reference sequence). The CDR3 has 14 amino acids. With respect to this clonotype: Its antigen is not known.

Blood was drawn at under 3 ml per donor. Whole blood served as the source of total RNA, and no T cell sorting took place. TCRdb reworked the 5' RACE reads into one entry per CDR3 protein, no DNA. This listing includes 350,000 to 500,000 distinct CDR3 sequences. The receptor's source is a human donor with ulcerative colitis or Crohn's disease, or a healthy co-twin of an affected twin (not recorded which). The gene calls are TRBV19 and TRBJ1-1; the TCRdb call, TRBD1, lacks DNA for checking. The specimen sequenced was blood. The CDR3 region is CASSMTLKGVEAFF.